The 20 T cell receptor beta chains below all came from one sample that was sequenced in a study of T-cell reconstitution after alpha-beta-depleted transplantation in children. TCRbeta library preparation incorporated unique molecular identifiers. TCRdb redid the calling of the PCR reads with MiXCR, one entry per CDR3 protein. There are about 440,000 distinct CDR3 sequences in the sample; over 40% occur only once, and approximately 25% lies in the top ten. Sequencing was performed on PBMCs, taken before TCRalphabeta/CD19-depleted stem cell transplant. Source of these receptors: a girl aged 2-10 years with aplastic anemia, due to receive a stem cell transplant.

The rearrangement links TRBV20-1 to TRBJ2-7; TRBD2 aligns across 10 bases. Trimming cost V 1 base and J 0 bases; bases outside gene matches: 9. The CDR3 runs to 17 residues. Germline values: CDR1 DFQATT, CDR2 SNEGSKA (reference sequence). The CDR3 loop reads CSARGGSGRSLSYEQYF. CDR3 coding DNA: TGCAGTGCTAGAGGAGGTAGCGGGAGGTCCCTCTCCTACGAGCAGTACTTC.

This clonotype occurred many times. J is TRBJ2-5 and V is TRBV12-3 or TRBV12-4; no firm D call. The CDR3 spans 14 residues. V shed 3 bases and J shed 3 bases, with 11 bases lying between them. The CDR3 sequence: CASSFWRKKETQYF. Written as DNA, the CDR3 is TGTGCCAGCAGTTTCTGGCGGAAAAAAGAGACCCAGTACTTC.

The chain couples TRBV7-3 to TRBJ2-3; D possibly corresponds to TRBD1 (6 bases). The CDR3 consists of 14 residues. CDR1 and CDR2 (germline): SGHTA, FQGTGA. Between the trimmed V and J ends, which lost 3 bases and 8 bases, there was a span of 15 bases. CDR3 region: CASSFQGRGVTQYF. CDR3 DNA: TGTGCCAGCAGCTTCCAGGGGAGAGGGGTTACGCAGTATTTT.

The chain carries TRBV2 and TRBJ1-1; 10 positions agree with TRBD1. This CDR3 spans 14 amino acids. The junction had 6 bases not matched to a gene; V was cut back by 5 bases and J by 6 bases. Looked up from germline, CDR1 is SNHLY and CDR2 is FYNNEI. The DNA of the CDR3 is TGTGCCAGCAGTACGACAGGGGGCTTGTCTGAAGCTTTCTTT. Its translation: CASSTTGGLSEAFF.

Notes on this clonotype: A much larger clone is a single base away; this may be a read error. The chain uses TRBV25-1 and TRBJ2-1; 9 bases align to TRBD2. CDR1 and CDR2 from the germline V gene are MGHDK and SYGVNS. This CDR3 spans 16 amino acids. Trimming cost V 3 bases and J 3 bases; bases outside gene matches: 6. The CDR3, as DNA: TGTGCCAGCAGTGATTACAAGACTAGCGGCTACAATGAGCAGTTCTTC. Protein sequence: CASSDYKTSGYNEQFF.

This chain connects TRBV28 to TRBJ1-5, with a tentative D call TRBD1 (5 bases). Per germline, CDR1 MDHEN and CDR2 SYDVKM. Trimming pared 2 bases from V and 1 base from J, leaving 12 bases between. The CDR3 extends over 16 amino acids. The CDR3 region has the DNA TGTGCCAGCAGTTTACATTCAGGGAAGAGCAATCAGCCCCAGCATTTT. Encoded protein: CASSLHSGKSNQPQHF.

This clonotype showed up many times. The rearrangement uses TRBV7-2 and TRBJ2-7; the match to TRBD1 covers 7 bases. CDR3 length equals 16 residues. V lost 4 bases and J lost 6; bases outside the gene matches: 15. Germline CDR1 reads SGHTA; CDR2 reads FQGNSA. The CDR3 protein is CASSYQQGLKPGEQYF. For the CDR3, the DNA is TGTGCCAGCAGCTACCAACAGGGGCTTAAACCGGGCGAGCAGTACTTC. The entire variable domain, with the rest obtained from reference TRBV7-2 and TRBJ2-7, is as follows: GAGVSQSPSNKVTEKGKDVELRCDPISGHTALYWYRQSLGQGLEFLIYFQGNSAPDKSGLPSDRFSAERTGGSVSTLTIQRTQQEDSAVYLCASSYQQGLKPGEQYFGPGTRLTVT.

The rearrangement uses TRBV20-1 and TRBJ2-5; 10 bases fit TRBD2. Germline CDR1 is DFQATT and CDR2 is SNEGSKA (reference sequence). V lost 3 bases to trimming and J lost 4 bases; unmatched junction nucleotides: 2. The CDR3 length is 13 residues. CDR3 nucleotide sequence: TGCAGTGCTAGTAGACTAGCGGGAGAGACCCAGTACTTC. Translating it yields CSASRLAGETQYF.

The sample holds many counts of this clonotype. This chain links TRBV7-6 with TRBJ2-1; D perhaps matches TRBD1 (6 bases). The CDR3 is 18 residues long. V dropped 8 bases and J dropped 0 bases, with 23 bases sitting between them. Germline loops: CDR1 SGHVS, CDR2 FNYEAQ. The CDR3 DNA follows: TGTGCCAGCGGCCATGGACAGACGGACTCTAGCTCCTACAATGAGCAGTTCTTC. Encoded protein: CASGHGQTDSSSYNEQFF.

This chain connects TRBV5-1 to TRBJ2-5; 12 nucleotides match TRBD1. CDR1 and CDR2 (germline): SGHRS, YFSETQ. The CDR3 totals 15 residues. Unmatched junction bases numbered 6, after V lost 4 bases and J lost 5 bases. The DNA for the CDR3 is TGCGCCAGCAGCGCGGGACAGGGGGCGCTTGAGACCCAGTACTTC. This translates into CASSAGQGALETQYF. The full variable domain, with the rest looked up from reference TRBV5-1 and TRBJ2-5, is KAGVTQTPRYLIKTRGQQVTLSCSPISGHRSVSWYQQTPGQGLQFLFEYFSETQRNKGNFPGRFSGRQFSNSRSEMNVSTLELGDSALYLCASSAGQGALETQYFGPGTRLLVL.

This clonotype was counted a single time. This chain uses TRBV6-1 with TRBJ2-1; 10 bases fit TRBD2. Germline V gene sequence: CDR1 MNHNS, CDR2 SASEGT. This CDR3 contains 17 residues. Losses at the gene ends were 6 bases for V and 8 bases for J; bases not matched to a gene: 16. The CDR3 loop reads CASRNQVAGGLVHEQFF. In DNA, the CDR3 is TGTGCCAGCAGGAACCAAGTAGCGGGGGGCCTAGTTCATGAGCAGTTCTTC.

The rearrangement joins TRBV5-1 to TRBJ1-1; TRBD1 is a possible D gene (5 bases). Germline-derived CDR1 and CDR2 are SGHRS and YFSETQ. The CDR3 is made up of 12 amino acids. V was clipped by 5 bases and J by 5 bases, with 10 bases between them. In DNA form, the CDR3 reads TGCGCCAGCAGTGCGGGGGAGACTGAAGCTTTCTTT. Encoded protein: CASSAGETEAFF.

The rearrangement links TRBV5-4 to TRBJ2-2, with 8 bases that match TRBD2. With V trimmed by 2 bases and J by 1 base, 7 bases remained unmatched. CDR3 length: 17 amino acids. The V gene's germline CDR1 is SGHNT and CDR2 YYREEE (reference sequence). The CDR3 loop reads CASSLPRGGRNTGELFF. Here the CDR3 DNA reads TGTGCCAGCAGCTTACCCCGGGGGGGTCGGAACACCGGGGAGCTGTTTTTT.

This clonotype was seen only a few times. The chain employs TRBV11-2 and TRBJ1-4; D is uncertain. Germline CDR1 is SGHAT and CDR2 is FQNNGV. CDR3 length equals 15 residues. Trimming removed 0 bases from V and 10 bases from J, with 15 bases in between. The CDR3 is CASSLDPGRAGKLFF. The CDR3, as DNA: TGTGCCAGCAGCTTAGATCCGGGCCGAGCAGGAAAACTGTTTTTT.

This clonotype was counted a few times. CDR3 sequence reads: CASSLQGLYEQYF. As DNA, the CDR3 is TGTGCCAGCAGCTTGCAGGGCCTCTACGAGCAGTACTTC. The chain has TRBV7-2 and TRBJ2-7; a weak D match, TRBD1 (5 bases). Trimming shortened V by 3 bases and J by 3 bases, and 9 bases separated the two germline ends. The germline V gene has CDR1 SGHTA and CDR2 FQGNSA. The CDR3 length is 13 residues.

A note on this clonotype: The junction and the germline gene differ at one end; a read error may be behind it. The chain uses TRBV28 and TRBJ2-5; TRBD1 aligns across 9 bases. This CDR3 contains 16 residues. From germline, CDR1 is MDHEN and CDR2 SYDVKM. The CDR3 here is CASRPSGTGLWTTRYF. CDR3 in DNA: TGTGCCAGCAGACCTTCCGGGACAGGGCTCTGGACGACCCGGTACTTC.

This clonotype was seen only a few times. This chain connects TRBV5-1 to TRBJ2-3, with D perhaps TRBD2 (7 bases). CDR3 length: 15 residues. V was pared by 0 bases and J by 4 bases, with 12 bases between. CDR1 is SGHRS, CDR2 YFSETQ, per germline. The DNA for the CDR3 is TGCGCCAGCAGCTTGGTGGGGCGGGGGCCAGATACGCAGTATTTT. This sequence encodes CASSLVGRGPDTQYF.

The chain links TRBV6-5 to TRBJ1-5; D might be TRBD1 (5 bases). The CDR3 totals 16 residues. Trimming took 0 bases from V and 7 from J, leaving 16 bases between them. CDR1 is MNHEY and CDR2 is SVGAGI in the germline V gene. This CDR3 reads CASSYSIGTGGQPQHF. The CDR3 bases are TGTGCCAGCAGTTACTCGATAGGCACTGGGGGACAGCCCCAGCATTTT.

The chain is built from TRBV29-1 and TRBJ2-1; unclear D gene. Germline CDR1 reads SQVTM; CDR2 reads ANQGSEA. V lost 5 bases, J lost 7 bases, and 15 bases lay in between. CDR3 length: 13 amino acids. CDR3: CSVRRLLGNEQFF. Written as DNA, the CDR3 is TGCAGCGTTCGAAGGTTGTTGGGGAATGAGCAGTTCTTC.

This clonotype was seen more than once but under ten times. The chain combines TRBV20-1 with TRBJ2-2, with TRBD1 as a possible D gene (6 bases). Trimming removed 1 base from V and 0 bases from J, with 9 bases in between. CDR1 DFQATT and CDR2 SNEGSKA come from the germline V gene (reference sequence). The CDR3 runs 15 residues. CDR3 loop: CSARARTANTGELFF. DNA for the CDR3: TGCAGTGCTAGAGCCCGGACAGCGAACACCGGGGAGCTGTTTTTT.